Ten or more counts support the clone carrying this T cell receptor beta chain. CDR3 size: 16 residues. Trimming stripped 0 bases from V and 1 base from J, with 12 bases between. Looked up from germline, CDR1 is MNHEY and CDR2 is SVGAGI. TCRdb called the RT-PCR reads again in MiXCR, with one record for every CDR3 protein. The data show almost 700,000 distinct CDR3 sequences, with over 12% seen just once and 3% to 4.5% held by the top ten. This chain joins TRBV6-5 and TRBJ2-5; D gene uncertain. This TCR derives from a female donor in good health, serving as a healthy control. Sequencing was carried out using memory CD4+ T cells from blood. The CDR3: CASSYSFRTLQETQYF. CDR3 DNA sequence: TGTGCCAGCAGTTACTCGTTCAGGACCCTCCAAGAGACCCAGTACTTC.